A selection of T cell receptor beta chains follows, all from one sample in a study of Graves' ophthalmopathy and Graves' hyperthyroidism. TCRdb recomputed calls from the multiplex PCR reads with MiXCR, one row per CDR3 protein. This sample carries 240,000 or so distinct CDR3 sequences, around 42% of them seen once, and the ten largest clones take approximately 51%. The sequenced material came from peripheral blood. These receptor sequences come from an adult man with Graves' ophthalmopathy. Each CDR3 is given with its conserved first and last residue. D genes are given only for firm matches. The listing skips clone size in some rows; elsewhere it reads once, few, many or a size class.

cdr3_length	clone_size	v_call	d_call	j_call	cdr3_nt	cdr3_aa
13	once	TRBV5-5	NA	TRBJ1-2	TGTACCAGCAGCTTGGGTCAGAACTATGGCTACACCTTC	CTSSLGQNYGYTF
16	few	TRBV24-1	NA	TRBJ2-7	TGTGCCACCAGTGCCTCGACAGCCCCTAACTCCTACGAGCAGTACTTC	CATSASTAPNSYEQYF
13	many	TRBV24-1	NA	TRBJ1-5	TGTGCCACCAGTGTGGGGGGGAATCAGCCCCAGCATTTT	CATSVGGNQPQHF
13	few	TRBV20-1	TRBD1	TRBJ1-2	TGCAGTGCTTTCGGGACAGGGAACTATGGCTACACCTTC	CSAFGTGNYGYTF
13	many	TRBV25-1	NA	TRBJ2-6	TGTGCCAGCAGCTTCTCTGGGGCCAACGTCCTGACTTTC	CASSFSGANVLTF
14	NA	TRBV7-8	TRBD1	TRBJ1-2	TGTGCCAGCAGCTCCGACAGGGTTAACTATGGCTACACCTTC	CASSSDRVNYGYTF
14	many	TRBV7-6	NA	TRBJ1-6	TGTGCCAGCAGCTCGGGAAGGTTGGCTTCACCCCTCCACTTT	CASSSGRLASPLHF
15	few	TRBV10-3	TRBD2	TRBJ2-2	TGTGCCATCAGTGAGAGCGGGAAGAACACCGGGGAGCTGTTTTTT	CAISESGKNTGELFF
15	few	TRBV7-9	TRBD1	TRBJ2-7	TGTGCCAGCAGCTTCGGGACAGGGGTACGCTACGAGCAGTACTTC	CASSFGTGVRYEQYF
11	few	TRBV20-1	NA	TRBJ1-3	TGCAGTGCAAGTGCTGGAAACACCATATATTTT	CSASAGNTIYF
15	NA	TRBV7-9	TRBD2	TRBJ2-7	TGTGCCAGCAGCTCCACTCGCGGGAGGCCATACGAGCAGTACTTC	CASSSTRGRPYEQYF
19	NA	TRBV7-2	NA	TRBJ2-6	TGTGCCAGCAGCAACGACAGACAGCTCCCAAGGATGGGGGCCAACGTCCTGACTTTC	CASSNDRQLPRMGANVLTF
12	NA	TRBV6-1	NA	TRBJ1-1	TGTGCCAGCAGTGTAGGGAATACTGAAGCTTTCTTT	CASSVGNTEAFF
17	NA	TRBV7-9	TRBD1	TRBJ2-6	TGTGCCAGCAGCGTGGGACAGGGGAGCTCTGGGGCCAACGTCCTGACTTTC	CASSVGQGSSGANVLTF
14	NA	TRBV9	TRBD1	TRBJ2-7	TGTGCCAGCAGCCCTTCGGGACAGACCTACGAGCAGTACTTC	CASSPSGQTYEQYF
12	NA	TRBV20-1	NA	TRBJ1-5	TGCAGTGCTGGGAGGCCTAATCAGCCCCAGCATTTT	CSAGRPNQPQHF
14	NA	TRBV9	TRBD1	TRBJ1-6	TGTGCCAGCAGTCCTTGGACAGGGAGATCACCCCTCCACTTT	CASSPWTGRSPLHF
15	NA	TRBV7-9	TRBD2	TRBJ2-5	TGTGCCAGCAGACCAAGCGGGGGGGATTGGGAGACCCAGTACTTC	CASRPSGGDWETQYF
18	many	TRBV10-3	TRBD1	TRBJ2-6	TGTGCCATCAGTTTCTGGGGACAGGGAGACTCTGGGGCCAACGTCCTGACTTTC	CAISFWGQGDSGANVLTF
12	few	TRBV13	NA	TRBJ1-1	TGTGCCAGCGGAGGCGGGGGGGCGCTGGCTTTCTTT	CASGGGGALAFF
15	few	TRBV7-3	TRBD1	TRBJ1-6	TGCGCCAGCAGCCCCACCGGGACAGGGAACTCACCCCTCCACTTT	CASSPTGTGNSPLHF
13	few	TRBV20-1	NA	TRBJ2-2	TGCAGTGCTAGAGAAAAGTTCACCGGGGAGCTGTTTTTT	CSAREKFTGELFF
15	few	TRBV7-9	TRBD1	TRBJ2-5	TGTGCCAGCAGCTTAGCCAGGGGGCTCGGAGAGACCCAGTACTTC	CASSLARGLGETQYF
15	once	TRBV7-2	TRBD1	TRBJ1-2	TGTGCCAGCAGTTACTCGGGACAGGGAGCCTATGGCTACACCTTC	CASSYSGQGAYGYTF
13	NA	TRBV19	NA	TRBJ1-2	TGTGCCAGTAGTAACAGCCCTAACTATGGCTACACCTTC	CASSNSPNYGYTF
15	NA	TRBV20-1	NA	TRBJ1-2	TGCAGTGCAATACCCGGGGCGGCTACTAACTATGGCTACACCTTC	CSAIPGAATNYGYTF
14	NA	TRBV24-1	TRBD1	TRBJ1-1	TGTGCTCCACCTAAGGACAGGGTCAACACTGAAGCTTTCTTT	CAPPKDRVNTEAFF
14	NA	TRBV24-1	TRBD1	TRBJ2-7	TGTGCCACTCAGGGATCCAGGGGGTCTTACGAGCGGTACTTC	CATQGSRGSYERYF
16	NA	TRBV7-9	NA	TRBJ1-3	TGTGCCAGCAGCCAAGATCCCGGATTCTCTGGAAACACCATATATTTT	CASSQDPGFSGNTIYF
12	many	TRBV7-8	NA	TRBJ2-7	TGTGCCAGCAGCTTGACCTGGGACGAGCAGTACTTC	CASSLTWDEQYF
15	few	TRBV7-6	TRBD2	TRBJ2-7	TGTGCCAGCAGCACCTCTAGCGGGGACTCCTACGAGCAGTACTTC	CASSTSSGDSYEQYF
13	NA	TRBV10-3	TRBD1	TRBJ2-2	TGTGCCAGCAGTGACAGGGAAGACGGGGAGCTGTTTTTT	CASSDREDGELFF